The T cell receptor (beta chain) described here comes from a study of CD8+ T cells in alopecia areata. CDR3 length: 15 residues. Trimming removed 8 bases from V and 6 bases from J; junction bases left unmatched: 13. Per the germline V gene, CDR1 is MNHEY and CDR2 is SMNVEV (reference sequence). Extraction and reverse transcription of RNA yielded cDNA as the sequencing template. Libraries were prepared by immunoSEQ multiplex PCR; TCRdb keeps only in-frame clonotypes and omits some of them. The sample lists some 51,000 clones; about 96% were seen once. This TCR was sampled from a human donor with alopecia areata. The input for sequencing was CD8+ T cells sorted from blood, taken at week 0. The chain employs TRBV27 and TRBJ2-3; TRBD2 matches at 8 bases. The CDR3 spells CASAGTSGGEDTQYF. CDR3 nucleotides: TGTGCCAGCGCTGGAACGAGCGGGGGAGAGGATACGCAGTATTTT.